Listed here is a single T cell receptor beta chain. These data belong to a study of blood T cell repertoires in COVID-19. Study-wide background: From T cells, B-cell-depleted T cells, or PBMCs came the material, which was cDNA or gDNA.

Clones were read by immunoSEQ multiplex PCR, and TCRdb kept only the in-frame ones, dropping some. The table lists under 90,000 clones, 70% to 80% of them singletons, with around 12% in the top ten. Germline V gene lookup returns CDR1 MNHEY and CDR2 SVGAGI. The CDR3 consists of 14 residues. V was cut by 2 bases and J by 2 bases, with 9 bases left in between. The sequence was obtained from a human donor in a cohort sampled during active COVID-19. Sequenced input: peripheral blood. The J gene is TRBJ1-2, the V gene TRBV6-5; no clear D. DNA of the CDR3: TGTGCCAGCAGTTACCTGGGCCGAAACTATGGCTACACCTTC. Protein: CASSYLGRNYGYTF.